These 22 T cell receptor beta chains originate from one sample sequenced in a study of radiation and T cells in renal cell carcinoma. Assay: immunoSEQ multiplex PCR; the TCRdb copy retains only in-frame clones and omits some. Counted here are approximately 85,000 clones, 89% occurring once; the ten biggest clones make up roughly 6%. This sample's time point: blood 4 weeks post-SBRT, at nephrectomy. Treatment of the sample: 15 Gy SBRT to primary tumor, nephrectomy 4 weeks later. The starting material was blood, obtained from a patient whose treatment included radiotherapy and nephrectomy. Every receptor here comes from a woman aged 70-85 years with renal cell carcinoma.

This sequence joins TRBV7-6 and TRBJ1-1; possibly TRBD1 for D (6 bases). Trimming removed 3 bases from V and 6 bases from J, with 17 bases in between. The CDR3 consists of 15 residues. In germline, CDR1 is SGHVS, CDR2 FNYEAQ. The CDR3 loop is CASSLVQGSYAEAFF. CDR3 DNA: TGTGCCAGCAGCTTGGTACAGGGCTCTTACGCTGAAGCTTTCTTT.

This clone has just one count. The CDR3 nucleotides are TGTGCCAGCAGTTCATCTAACTATGGCTACACCTTC. It is translated as CASSSSNYGYTF. The chain joins TRBV6-5 to TRBJ1-2, with unresolved D. CDR1 and CDR2 from the germline V gene are MNHEY and SVGAGI. The V gene lost 4 bases and the J gene lost 0 bases, with 3 bases spanning the gap. The CDR3 consists of 12 residues.

V gene TRBV6-6 combines with J gene TRBJ2-5, with 11 positions matching TRBD2. CDR3 length: 16 amino acids. V shed 2 bases, J shed 5 bases, and the junction held 7 bases outside the gene matches. Germline V gene sequence: CDR1 MNHNY, CDR2 SVGAGI (reference sequence). The CDR3 reads CASSYTSGGRGETQYF. CDR3 nucleotide sequence: TGTGCCAGCAGTTACACTAGCGGGGGCCGCGGGGAGACCCAGTACTTC.

The J gene is TRBJ2-7, the V gene TRBV6-1; perhaps TRBD1 as D (7 bases). V lost 0 bases, J lost 2 bases, and 14 bases lay in between. The CDR3 spans 16 residues. Germline assignment: CDR1 MNHNS and CDR2 SASEGT. CDR3 bases: TGTGCCAGCAGTGAAGCCCGGGGCGGGACAGCCTACGAGCAGTACTTC. Protein: CASSEARGGTAYEQYF.

The genes are TRBV5-4 and TRBJ2-3; 10 nucleotides match TRBD2. With 3 bases clipped from V and 0 bases from J, the junction kept 1 base outside the gene matches. Germline V gene data show CDR1 as SGHNT and CDR2 as YYREEE (reference sequence). CDR3 size: 15 residues. This chain's CDR3 is CASSSLAGSTDTQYF. CDR3 bases: TGTGCCAGCAGCTCACTAGCGGGGAGCACAGATACGCAGTATTTT.

The V gene is TRBV28, the J gene TRBJ2-7; D ambiguous. V lost 4 bases to trimming and J lost 4 bases, with 8 bases between them. CDR1 is MDHEN, CDR2 SYDVKM, per germline. The CDR3 spans 12 residues. The CDR3 here is CASSSYSYEQYF. Here the CDR3 DNA reads TGTGCCAGCAGTTCTTATTCATACGAGCAGTACTTC.

This rearrangement joins TRBV5-4 to TRBJ2-1; 10 bases fit TRBD2. The J segment lost 4 bases and the V segment lost 6 bases, leaving 7 bases of the junction unmatched. CDR3 length: 15 residues. The germline gives CDR1 SGHNT, CDR2 YYREEE (reference sequence). CDR3 nucleotides: TGTGCCAGCACCCTGGGACTAGCGATATACAATGAGCAGTTCTTC. It translates to CASTLGLAIYNEQFF.

V gene TRBV7-2 combines with J gene TRBJ2-5; TRBD2 matches at 7 bases. CDR3 length: 19 amino acids. After removal of 2 bases from V and 1 base from J, the junction contained 16 bases not matched to a gene. Germline lookup yields CDR1 SGHTA and CDR2 FQGNSA. The CDR3 region is CASSLIGGWSGVIQETQYF. Written as DNA, the CDR3 is TGTGCCAGCAGCTTAATCGGGGGGTGGAGCGGGGTAATCCAAGAGACCCAGTACTTC.

This chain joins TRBV11-2 and TRBJ2-7; a weak D match, TRBD1 (6 bases). Trimming stripped 5 bases from V and 0 bases from J, with 14 bases between. The CDR3 contains 15 residues. Germline CDR1 is SGHAT and CDR2 is FQNNGV. CDR3 nucleotide sequence: TGTGCCAGCAGCACCTACCGGGACACCTCCTACGAGCAGTACTTC. This codes for CASSTYRDTSYEQYF.

This chain links TRBV14 with TRBJ2-7; D might be TRBD1 (5 bases). Germline-derived CDR1 and CDR2 are SGHDN and FVKESK. Between the trimmed V and J ends, which lost 1 base and 4 bases, there was a span of 14 bases. The CDR3 has 15 amino acids. CDR3 nucleotide sequence: TGTGCCAGCAGCCAAGTTGGTAAGGGGCTTTACGAGCAGTACTTC. Translating it yields CASSQVGKGLYEQYF.

The genes are TRBV14 and TRBJ2-1, with D possibly TRBD1 on 6 matching bases. Germline values: CDR1 SGHDN, CDR2 FVKESK. The CDR3 contains 16 residues. Trimming pared 4 bases from V and 0 bases from J, leaving 13 bases between. CDR3 sequence (DNA): TGTGCCAGCAGCCGGTTTGACAGGAGCTCCTACAATGAGCAGTTCTTC. This gives the protein CASSRFDRSSYNEQFF.

The V call is TRBV11-3, the J call TRBJ1-2, with unresolved D. The CDR3 spans 12 residues. V was pared by 1 base and J by 8 bases, with 8 bases between. The germline CDR1 and CDR2 sequences are SGHNT and YENEEA. CDR3: CASSLGSRGYTF. CDR3 nucleotide sequence: TGTGCCAGCAGCTTAGGATCCCGAGGCTACACCTTC.

Written as DNA, the CDR3 is TGTGCCAGCAGTGACAGTTTTTATGGCTACACCTTC. As protein: CASSDSFYGYTF. The chain recombines TRBV6-1 with TRBJ1-2; D ambiguous. Per germline, CDR1 MNHNS and CDR2 SASEGT. The V and J ends lost 3 bases and 5 bases respectively, with 7 bases between them. The CDR3 has 12 residues.

J is TRBJ2-7 and V is TRBV6-6, with a tentative D call TRBD1 (6 bases). The germline gives CDR1 MNHNY, CDR2 SVGAGI (reference sequence). The ends were cut back, 10 bases at V and 2 bases at J, with 12 bases in the middle. This CDR3 is built from 12 residues. CDR3 protein: CATADSTYEQYF. The CDR3 bases are TGTGCCACCGCGGACAGCACCTACGAGCAGTACTTC.

The rearrangement links TRBV7-3 to TRBJ1-6, with TRBD1 matching over 7 bases. Germline assignment: CDR1 SGHTA and CDR2 FQGTGA. The CDR3 spans 13 residues. Germline trimming cut 4 bases from V and 9 bases from J; bases unmatched to any gene: 3. The CDR3 sequence is CASSSDRVSPLHF. CDR3 sequence (DNA): TGTGCCAGCAGCTCCGACAGGGTTTCACCCCTCCACTTT.

This chain uses TRBV9 with TRBJ2-3, with 12 bases identical to TRBD1. V was clipped by 3 bases and J by 6 bases; unmatched bases: 8. This CDR3 is 16 amino acids long. Germline CDR1 and CDR2: SGDLS and YYNGEE. The CDR3 DNA is TGTGCCAGCAGCGCCCCGGGACAGGGGGCGCGTGATACGCAGTATTTT. It translates to CASSAPGQGARDTQYF.

This clone occurred once. This chain connects TRBV10-3 to TRBJ1-3; D call uncertain. Germline assignment: CDR1 ENHRY and CDR2 SYGVKD. This CDR3 spans 16 amino acids. V was clipped by 4 bases and J by 0 bases, with 13 bases between them. The CDR3 protein is CAISVSDASSGNTIYF. Here the CDR3 DNA reads TGTGCCATCAGTGTTTCGGACGCAAGCTCTGGAAACACCATATATTTT.

The chain carries TRBV5-8 and TRBJ1-1, with D uncertain. The CDR3 length is 12 residues. Germline assignment: CDR1 SGHTS and CDR2 YDEGEE. V lost 2 bases and J lost 11, with 13 bases in between. CDR3 sequence: CASSFRWTSAFF. The CDR3 nucleotides are TGTGCCAGCAGCTTCCGTTGGACCTCGGCTTTCTTT.

The chain is built from TRBV5-6 and TRBJ1-1; 9 bases are a match to TRBD1. V dropped 4 bases and J dropped 5; count of bases not matched to a gene: 6. In germline, CDR1 is SGHDT, CDR2 YYEEEE. CDR3 length: 14 amino acids. The CDR3 loop is CASSRVTGGTEAFF. In DNA form, the CDR3 reads TGTGCCAGCAGCCGGGTGACAGGGGGTACTGAAGCTTTCTTT.

This clone has a single count. This chain uses TRBV27 with TRBJ2-1; 9 nucleotides agree with TRBD2. Germline V gene lookup returns CDR1 MNHEY and CDR2 SMNVEV (reference sequence). The length of the CDR3 is 17 residues. With 5 bases clipped from V and 5 bases from J, the junction kept 13 bases outside the gene matches. The CDR3 reads CASSITPGGGADNEQFF. DNA of the CDR3: TGTGCCAGCAGTATCACTCCGGGCGGGGGGGCTGACAATGAGCAGTTCTTC.

The chain carries TRBV5-1 and TRBJ2-3; TRBD2 matches 11 bases. Germline values: CDR1 SGHRS, CDR2 YFSETQ. Unmatched junction bases numbered 3, after V lost 2 bases and J lost 7 bases. The CDR3 contains 14 residues. The CDR3 DNA sequence: TGCGCCAGCAGCTTTAGCGGGGGGGCGAATACGCAGTATTTT. Translated, it gives CASSFSGGANTQYF.

This clone was recorded once. The chain uses TRBV4-1 and TRBJ1-4; tentatively, D is TRBD1 (6 bases). CDR3 length: 15 amino acids. Germline V CDR1 and CDR2: MGHRA, YSYEKL. V was pared by 0 bases and J by 9 bases, with 14 bases between. CDR3 region: CASSQDPLGGQKLFF. The CDR3 DNA is TGCGCCAGCAGCCAAGATCCTTTGGGGGGCCAAAAACTGTTTTTT.